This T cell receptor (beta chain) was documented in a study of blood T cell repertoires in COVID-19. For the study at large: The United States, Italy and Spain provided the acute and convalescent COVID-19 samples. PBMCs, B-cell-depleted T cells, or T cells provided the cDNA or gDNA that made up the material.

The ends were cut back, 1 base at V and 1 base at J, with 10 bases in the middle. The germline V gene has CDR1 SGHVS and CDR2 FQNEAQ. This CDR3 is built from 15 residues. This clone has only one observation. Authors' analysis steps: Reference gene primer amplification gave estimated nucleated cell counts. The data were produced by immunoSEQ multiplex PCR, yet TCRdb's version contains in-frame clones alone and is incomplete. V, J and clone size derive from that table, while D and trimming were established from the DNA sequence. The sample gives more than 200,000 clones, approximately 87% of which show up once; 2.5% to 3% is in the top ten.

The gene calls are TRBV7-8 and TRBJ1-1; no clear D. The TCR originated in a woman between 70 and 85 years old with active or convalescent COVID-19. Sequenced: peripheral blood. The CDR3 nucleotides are TGTGCCAGCAGCTTAGTCTCGCTAAGGAACACTGAAGCTTTCTTT. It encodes CASSLVSLRNTEAFF.